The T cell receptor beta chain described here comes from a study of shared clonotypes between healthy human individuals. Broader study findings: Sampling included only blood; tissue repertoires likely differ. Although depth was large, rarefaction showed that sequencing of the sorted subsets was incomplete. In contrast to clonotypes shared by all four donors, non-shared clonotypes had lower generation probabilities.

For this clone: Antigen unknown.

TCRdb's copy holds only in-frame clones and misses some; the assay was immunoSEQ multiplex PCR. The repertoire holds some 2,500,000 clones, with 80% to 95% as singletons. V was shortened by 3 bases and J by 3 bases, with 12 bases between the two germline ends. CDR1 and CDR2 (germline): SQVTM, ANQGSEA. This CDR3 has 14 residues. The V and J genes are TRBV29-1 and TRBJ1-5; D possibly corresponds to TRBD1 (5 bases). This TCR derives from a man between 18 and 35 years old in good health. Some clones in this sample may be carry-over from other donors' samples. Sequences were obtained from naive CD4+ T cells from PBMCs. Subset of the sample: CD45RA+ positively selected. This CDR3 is CSVDKGQHNQPQHF. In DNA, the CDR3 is TGCAGCGTTGATAAAGGACAACACAATCAGCCCCAGCATTTT.